This TCR beta chain came from a study of shared clonotypes between healthy human individuals. Findings of the study overall: Unshared clonotypes carried lower generation probabilities than those common to all four donors.

The CDR3 totals 14 residues. Germline V lookup: CDR1 SGHRS, CDR2 YFSETQ. The germline V and J ends were trimmed by 2 bases and 2 bases, with 11 bases remaining between them. Positively selected for CCR7, the CD45RO-negative cells used as naive CD8 cells excluded terminally differentiated effector memory CD45RA+ cells. Per the original methods: Filtering of immunoSEQ junctional sequences could not match full-length read filtering. Produced via immunoSEQ multiplex PCR; TCRdb's table is partial and in-frame only. The V and J calls and clone size were taken over from that table, and D and trimming were inferred from the DNA. Here the sample spans fewer than 800,000 clones, roughly 94% being singletons. To note about this clone: The antigen is undetermined.

The gene calls are TRBV5-1 and TRBJ2-7; weak D call: TRBD2 (5 bases). Sample: naive CD8+ T cells sorted from blood. This sequence was found in a man in his thirties or forties in good health. The CDR3 loop reads CASSFGIGAYEQYF. Written as DNA, the CDR3 is TGCGCCAGCAGCTTCGGGATCGGAGCCTACGAGCAGTACTTC.